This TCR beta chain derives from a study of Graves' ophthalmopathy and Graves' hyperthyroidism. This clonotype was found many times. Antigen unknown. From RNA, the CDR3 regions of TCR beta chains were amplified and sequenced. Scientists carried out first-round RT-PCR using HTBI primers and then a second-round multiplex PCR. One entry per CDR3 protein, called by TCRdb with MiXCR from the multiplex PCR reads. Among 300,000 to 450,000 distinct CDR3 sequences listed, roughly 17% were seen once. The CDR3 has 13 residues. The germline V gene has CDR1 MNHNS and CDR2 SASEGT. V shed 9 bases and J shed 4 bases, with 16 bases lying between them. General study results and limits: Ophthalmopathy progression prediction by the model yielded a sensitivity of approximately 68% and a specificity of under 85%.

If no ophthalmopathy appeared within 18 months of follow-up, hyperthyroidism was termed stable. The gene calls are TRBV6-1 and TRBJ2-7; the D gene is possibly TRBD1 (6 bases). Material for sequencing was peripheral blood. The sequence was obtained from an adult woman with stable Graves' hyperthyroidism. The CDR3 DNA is TGTGCCAGTTTAGCCGGACAGAATTACGAGCAGTACTTC. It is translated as CASLAGQNYEQYF.